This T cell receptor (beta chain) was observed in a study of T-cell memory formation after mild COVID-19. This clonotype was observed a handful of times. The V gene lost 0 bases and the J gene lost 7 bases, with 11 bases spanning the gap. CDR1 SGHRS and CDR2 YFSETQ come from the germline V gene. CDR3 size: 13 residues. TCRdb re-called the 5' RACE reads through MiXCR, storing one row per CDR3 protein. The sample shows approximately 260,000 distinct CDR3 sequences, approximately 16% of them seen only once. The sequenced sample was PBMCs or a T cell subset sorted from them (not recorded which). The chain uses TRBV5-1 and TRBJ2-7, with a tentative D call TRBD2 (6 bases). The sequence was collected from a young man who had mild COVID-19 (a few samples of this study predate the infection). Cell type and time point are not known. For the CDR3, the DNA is TGCGCCAGCAGCTTGGGGGGGGATTCGGAGCAGTACGTC. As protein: CASSLGGDSEQYV.